Listed here are 32 T cell receptor beta chains from one sample, sequenced in a study of T cell responses to AZD1222 COVID-19 vaccine (dated by TCRdb to the early 2020s). The time point label for this specimen denotes: baseline before first vaccination. What the treatment or condition label conveys for this sample: meningococcal conjugate vaccine given as trial control. The library came from the immunoSEQ multiplex PCR assay. The immuneACCESS repertoire file appears here via TCRdb, limited to in-frame rearrangements. These files lack a portion of the clones; in checked studies, under half of the deficit traces to unresolved V genes, and the cause of the others is not known. This sample holds about 160,000 clones; around 92% were observed only once. Roughly 4.3% of the sample rests with the top ten. The starting material was peripheral blood, obtained on day 0 of MenACWY control vaccination. The receptors originated from an adult in good health.

The chain employs TRBV30 and TRBJ1-2, with D maybe TRBD1 (5 bases). Germline values: CDR1 GTSNPN, CDR2 SVGIG (reference sequence). The CDR3 has 12 amino acids. V lost 3 bases and J lost 8, with 13 bases in between. The CDR3 sequence: CAWSRTGGGYTF. The CDR3 region has the DNA TGTGCCTGGAGCCGGACCGGGGGGGGCTACACCTTC.

V gene TRBV30 combines with J gene TRBJ1-5, with D unclear. The CDR3 runs 14 residues. The germline V and J ends were trimmed by 2 bases and 0 bases, with 8 bases remaining between them. CDR1 and CDR2 from the germline V gene are GTSNPN and SVGIG (reference sequence). The CDR3 here is CAWSNGNSNQPQHF. The CDR3 region has the DNA TGTGCCTGGAGTAACGGGAATAGCAATCAGCCCCAGCATTTT. Supplemented by reference TRBV30 and TRBJ1-5, the full variable domain reads SQTIHQWPATLVQPVGSPLSLECTVEGTSNPNLYWYRQAAGRGLQLLFYSVGIGQISSEVPQNLSASRPQDRQFILSSKKLLLSDSGFYLCAWSNGNSNQPQHFGDGTRLSIL.

The chain employs TRBV12-5 and TRBJ2-1; D not certain. The CDR3 is 16 residues long. Trimming pared 0 bases from V and 5 bases from J, leaving 14 bases between. Germline V lookup: CDR1 LGHNT, CDR2 FRNRAP. The CDR3 loop is CASGLVLSWQHNEQFF. For the CDR3, the DNA is TGTGCTAGTGGTTTGGTATTGTCGTGGCAGCACAATGAGCAGTTCTTC.

The chain couples TRBV6-5 to TRBJ1-2; 10 bases match TRBD1. V was clipped by 5 bases and J by 7 bases; unmatched bases: 7. The CDR3 loop spans 14 amino acids. Looked up from germline, CDR1 is MNHEY and CDR2 is SVGAGI. CDR3 DNA: TGTGCCAGCAGTCCTGACAGGGGGCTCGGTGGCTACACCTTC. As protein: CASSPDRGLGGYTF.

This chain joins TRBV6-5 and TRBJ1-2; D unresolved. CDR1 and CDR2 (germline): MNHEY, SVGAGI. Trimming removed 4 bases from V and 4 bases from J, with 10 bases in between. The length of the CDR3 is 13 residues. CDR3 coding DNA: TGTGCCAGCAGTTTTCACGGACTCTATGGCTACACCTTC. Encoded protein: CASSFHGLYGYTF.

The chain has TRBV5-5 and TRBJ2-7; D gene unclear. The CDR3 is 11 residues long. Trimming took 1 base from V and 5 from J, leaving 4 bases between them. The germline V gene encodes CDR1 SGHKS and CDR2 YYEKEE (reference sequence). CDR3 protein: CASSLLDEQYF. Written as DNA, the CDR3 is TGTGCCAGCAGCTTGCTGGACGAGCAGTACTTC.

V is TRBV15 and J is TRBJ1-5, with D possibly TRBD1 on 5 matching bases. Germline lookup yields CDR1 LNHNV and CDR2 YYDKDF (reference sequence). This CDR3 is built from 14 residues. The V gene lost 3 bases and the J gene lost 6 bases, with 12 bases spanning the gap. The DNA for the CDR3 is TGTGCCACCAGCAGGCCGGGGGGGGGTCAGCCCCAGCATTTT. Translation gives CATSRPGGGQPQHF.

The chain employs TRBV12-5 and TRBJ1-3, with a possible D match to TRBD1 (6 bases). The germline CDR1 and CDR2 sequences are LGHNT and FRNRAP. The CDR3 is made up of 14 amino acids. V gave up 6 bases and J gave up 0 bases, with 9 bases separating them. The CDR3 reads CASGDSNSGNTIYF. CDR3 DNA sequence: TGTGCTAGTGGGGACAGCAACTCTGGAAACACCATATATTTT.

The rearrangement links TRBV5-6 to TRBJ2-5; TRBD1 might be the D (6 bases). The CDR3 sequence is 13 residues long. From germline, CDR1 is SGHDT and CDR2 YYEEEE. V lost 4 bases and J 1 base, leaving 8 bases between the germline ends. The CDR3 spells CASSRDTQETQYF. As DNA, the CDR3 is TGTGCCAGCAGCCGGGACACCCAAGAGACCCAGTACTTC.

A remark on this clone: Other DNA sequences within the sample encode an identical CDR3. V usage is TRBV7-9 and J usage is TRBJ1-2; D unresolved. V gave up 2 bases and J gave up 2 bases, with 6 bases separating them. This CDR3 spans 13 amino acids. The germline V gene has CDR1 SEHNR and CDR2 FQNEAQ (reference sequence). The CDR3 protein is CASSLSQNYGYTF. The CDR3 nucleotides are TGTGCCAGCAGCTTATCCCAGAACTATGGCTACACCTTC. Combining the CDR3 with reference TRBV7-9 and TRBJ1-2 gives the whole variable domain DTGVSQNPRHKITKRGQNVTFRCDPISEHNRLYWYRQTLGQGPEFLTYFQNEAQLEKSRLLSDRFSAERPKGSFSTLEIQRTEQGDSAMYLCASSLSQNYGYTFGSGTRLTVV.

A note on this clone: A junction boundary mismatches the germline segment, possibly from a read error. The chain uses TRBV3-1 (or the pseudogene TRBV3-2) and TRBJ2-7; D is ambiguous. There are 14 residues in the CDR3. Germline loops: CDR1 LGHDT, CDR2 YNNKEL (reference sequence). The CDR3 protein is CASSQAIGSSEQYF. The CDR3 DNA reads as TGTGCCAGCAGCCAAGCGATAGGGTCCTCCGAGCAGTACTTC.

The chain links TRBV5-5 to TRBJ2-7, with 7 bases identical to TRBD1. This CDR3 is 15 amino acids long. Germline lookup yields CDR1 SGHKS and CDR2 YYEKEE (reference sequence). J lost 3 bases, V lost 3 bases, and 9 bases had no gene match. As DNA, the CDR3 is TGTGCCAGCAGCTGGACCTGGGACAGCTTCTACGAGCAGTACTTC. Its translation is CASSWTWDSFYEQYF. The full variable domain, with the rest looked up from reference TRBV5-5 and TRBJ2-7, is DAGVTQSPTHLIKTRGQQVTLRCSPISGHKSVSWYQQVLGQGPQFIFQYYEKEERGRGNFPDRFSARQFPNYSSELNVNALLLGDSALYLCASSWTWDSFYEQYFGPGTRLTVT.

The J gene is TRBJ2-5, the V gene TRBV11-2, with TRBD2 matching 11 bases. The length of the CDR3 is 16 residues. J was trimmed by 2 bases and V by 1 base; bases with no gene match: 3. Germline CDR1 SGHAT, CDR2 FQNNGV. CDR3 sequence reads: CASSLVRLAGQETQYF. The CDR3 DNA is TGTGCCAGCAGCTTAGTACGACTAGCGGGACAAGAGACCCAGTACTTC. The entire variable domain, with the rest obtained from reference TRBV11-2 and TRBJ2-5, is as follows: EAGVAQSPRYKIIEKRQSVAFWCNPISGHATLYWYQQILGQGPKLLIQFQNNGVVDDSQLPKDRFSAERLKGVDSTLKIQPAKLEDSAVYLCASSLVRLAGQETQYFGPGTRLLVL.

The chain has TRBV5-1 and TRBJ2-7; the D gene is possibly TRBD1 (7 bases). The CDR3 extends over 15 amino acids. Trimming removed 1 base at V and 0 bases at J, with 11 bases between. Germline assignment: CDR1 SGHRS and CDR2 YFSETQ. The CDR3 spells CASSLRQGGSYEQYF. CDR3 coding DNA: TGCGCCAGCAGCTTGCGGCAGGGGGGCTCCTACGAGCAGTACTTC.

This chain joins TRBV20-1 and TRBJ2-7; 9 bases match TRBD2. Germline lookup yields CDR1 DFQATT and CDR2 SNEGSKA (reference sequence). There are 14 residues in the CDR3. The V and J ends lost 3 bases and 2 bases, in that order; junction bases with no gene match: 5. The CDR3: CSASVASGAYEQYF. CDR3 coding DNA: TGCAGTGCTAGTGTGGCTAGCGGGGCCTACGAGCAGTACTTC.

The chain uses TRBV18 and TRBJ1-5; D might be TRBD1 (6 bases). This CDR3 is built from 14 residues. Germline V CDR1 and CDR2: KGHSH, LQKENI. The ends were cut back, 3 bases at V and 7 bases at J, with 13 bases in the middle. CDR3 region: CASSPSTGNQPQHF. CDR3 coding DNA: TGTGCCAGCTCACCTTCAACAGGGAACCAGCCCCAGCATTTT.

This sequence joins TRBV6-6 and TRBJ1-1, with TRBD1 matching 9 bases. The CDR3 consists of 14 residues. Germline values: CDR1 MNHNY, CDR2 SVGAGI (reference sequence). The junction had 13 bases not matched to a gene; V was cut back by 8 bases and J by 9 bases. CDR3 nucleotides: TGTGCCAGCGCAAACCTCGGGACAGGGAAAAAAGCTTTCTTT. Its translation is CASANLGTGKKAFF.

The chain uses TRBV7-2 and TRBJ1-1; the match to TRBD1 covers 10 bases. V shed 3 bases and J 9 bases; nucleotides not matched to a gene: 10. The CDR3 extends over 15 amino acids. Germline values: CDR1 SGHTA, CDR2 FQGNSA. The CDR3 DNA reads TGTGCCAGCAGCTTGGCCTCGACAGGGGGCGGCCAAGCTTTCTTT. It is translated as CASSLASTGGGQAFF.

The rearrangement joins TRBV4-2 to TRBJ2-1; D is undetermined. Germline V gives CDR1 LGHNA, CDR2 YNFKEQ. This CDR3 is built from 15 residues. The V end was cut by 0 bases, the J end by 8 bases, with 14 bases between. DNA for the CDR3: TGTGCCAGCAGCCAAGAATCGGATGGGTACGATGAGCAGTTCTTC. As protein: CASSQESDGYDEQFF.

The chain recombines TRBV14 with TRBJ2-3; 9 nucleotides align to TRBD2. Germline trimming cut 6 bases from V and 6 bases from J; bases unmatched to any gene: 7. Germline CDR1 and CDR2: SGHDN and FVKESK. The CDR3 spans 14 residues. DNA of the CDR3: TGTGCCAGCAGTCTCACTAGCGGGTCTGATACGCAGTATTTT. Its protein product is CASSLTSGSDTQYF.

This chain links TRBV7-8 with TRBJ1-4, with D hard to call. Trimming removed 4 bases from V and 8 bases from J, with 26 bases in between. The V gene's germline CDR1 is SGHVS and CDR2 FQNEAQ. CDR3 size: 18 residues. The CDR3: CASSSTLGNGVGREKLFF. In DNA form, the CDR3 reads TGTGCCAGCAGCTCAACCTTAGGGAATGGTGTGGGGAGGGAAAAACTGTTTTTT.

The chain couples TRBV27 to TRBJ2-7; D perhaps matches TRBD2 (6 bases). The length of the CDR3 is 14 residues. In germline, CDR1 is MNHEY, CDR2 SMNVEV (reference sequence). Trimming took off 4 bases at V and 7 bases at J, with 17 bases between the two ends. CDR3 region: CASSSPGLPFEQYF. DNA of the CDR3: TGTGCCAGCAGTTCCCCGGGACTTCCTTTTGAGCAGTACTTC.

The gene calls are TRBV5-5 and TRBJ2-1; D possibly matches TRBD1 or TRBD2 (5 bases each). The CDR3 extends over 16 amino acids. Trimming removed 4 bases at V and 0 bases at J, with 14 bases between. Germline V CDR1 and CDR2: SGHKS, YYEKEE (reference sequence). The DNA for the CDR3 is TGTGCCAGCAGCCGGGGCCCACTGCCCTCCTACAATGAGCAGTTCTTC. This gives the protein CASSRGPLPSYNEQFF.

The chain combines TRBV27 with TRBJ2-1; 9 bases align to TRBD2. This CDR3 comprises 15 residues. V lost 5 bases, J lost 4 bases, and 6 bases stayed unmatched. CDR1 is MNHEY, CDR2 SMNVEV, per germline (reference sequence). This chain's CDR3 is CASSETSGRYNEQFF. The CDR3 bases are TGTGCCAGCAGTGAGACTAGCGGCCGTTACAATGAGCAGTTCTTC.

The chain combines TRBV9 with TRBJ1-2; D remains unclear. The CDR3 covers 13 residues. V gave up 1 base and J gave up 0 bases, with 4 bases separating them. Germline lookup yields CDR1 SGDLS and CDR2 YYNGEE. The CDR3 is CASSVSPNYGYTF. In DNA, the CDR3 is TGTGCCAGCAGCGTAAGTCCTAACTATGGCTACACCTTC.

The chain combines TRBV6-5 with TRBJ2-1; D unresolved. V lost 7 bases, J lost 3 bases, and 4 bases lay in between. CDR3 length: 11 residues. Germline CDR1 MNHEY, CDR2 SVGAGI. CDR3 bases: TGTGCCAGCATCAACTACAATGAGCAGTTCTTC. Protein: CASINYNEQFF.

This clone was counted only a few times. The chain carries TRBV2 and TRBJ1-5; 9 bases match TRBD1. Losses at the gene ends were 6 bases for V and 6 bases for J; bases not matched to a gene: 3. CDR3 length: 13 residues. Germline V gene data show CDR1 as SNHLY and CDR2 as FYNNEI. CDR3 in DNA: TGTGCCAGCAGGGACAGGGGAACTCAGCCCCAGCATTTT. The encoded protein is CASRDRGTQPQHF.

The rearrangement joins TRBV11-3 to TRBJ1-6, with TRBD1 matching over 8 bases. Looked up from germline, CDR1 is SGHNT and CDR2 is YENEEA. This CDR3 contains 15 residues. Unmatched junction bases numbered 10, after V lost 5 bases and J lost 10 bases. The DNA for the CDR3 is TGTGCCAGCAGCGGAGGAGGACAGGGACGGTCACCCCTCCACTTT. It specifies CASSGGGQGRSPLHF.

This clone has only one observation. The chain links TRBV16 to TRBJ2-7; 11 bases match TRBD1. Unmatched junction bases numbered 5, after V lost 3 bases and J lost 7 bases. Germline V lookup: CDR1 KGHSY, CDR2 FQNENV. This CDR3 comprises 14 residues. CDR3 loop: CASSQWTGGAEQYF. The CDR3 nucleotides read TGTGCCAGCAGCCAGTGGACAGGGGGCGCGGAGCAGTACTTC.

This chain links TRBV9 with TRBJ2-1; D is possibly TRBD2 (6 bases). Germline V gives CDR1 SGDLS, CDR2 YYNGEE. The CDR3 is 16 residues long. Trimming pared 0 bases from V and 6 bases from J, leaving 16 bases between. As DNA, the CDR3 is TGTGCCAGCAGCGTAGAGATCGGGGGTCCTCTCAATGAGCAGTTCTTC. Translated, it gives CASSVEIGGPLNEQFF.

The chain uses TRBV27 and TRBJ1-2; D perhaps matches TRBD1 (6 bases). CDR3 size: 15 residues. Germline V lookup: CDR1 MNHEY, CDR2 SMNVEV (reference sequence). V gave up 3 bases and J gave up 8 bases, with 19 bases separating them. The CDR3 loop reads CASSFKPTGTQGYTF. CDR3 nucleotide sequence: TGTGCCAGCAGTTTCAAACCCACCGGGACACAAGGCTACACCTTC.

The rearrangement joins TRBV7-3 to TRBJ2-7; D unclear. Trimming stripped 0 bases from V and 3 bases from J, with 6 bases between. This CDR3 spans 13 amino acids. From germline, CDR1 is SGHTA and CDR2 FQGTGA. The CDR3 DNA sequence: TGTGCCAGCAGCTTAACGTGGGGCTACGAGCAGTACTTC. Protein: CASSLTWGYEQYF.